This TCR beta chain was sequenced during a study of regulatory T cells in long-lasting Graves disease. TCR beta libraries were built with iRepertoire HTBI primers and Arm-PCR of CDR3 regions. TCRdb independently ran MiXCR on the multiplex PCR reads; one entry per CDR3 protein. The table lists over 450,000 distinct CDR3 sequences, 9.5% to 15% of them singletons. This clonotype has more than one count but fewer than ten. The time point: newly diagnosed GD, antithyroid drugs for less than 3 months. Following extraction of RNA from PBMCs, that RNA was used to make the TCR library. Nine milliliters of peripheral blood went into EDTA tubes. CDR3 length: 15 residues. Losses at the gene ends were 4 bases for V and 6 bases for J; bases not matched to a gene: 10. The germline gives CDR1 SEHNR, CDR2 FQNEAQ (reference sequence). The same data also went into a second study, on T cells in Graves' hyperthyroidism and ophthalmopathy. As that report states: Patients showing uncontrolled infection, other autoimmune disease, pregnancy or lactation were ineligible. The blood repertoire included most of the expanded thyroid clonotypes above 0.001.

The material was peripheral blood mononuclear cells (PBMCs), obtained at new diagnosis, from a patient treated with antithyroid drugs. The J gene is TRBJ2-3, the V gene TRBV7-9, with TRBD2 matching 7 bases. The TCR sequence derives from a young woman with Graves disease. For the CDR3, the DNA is TGTGCCAGCAGCTCCGTGGTGGGAGGGTTGGATACGCAGTATTTT. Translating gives CASSSVVGGLDTQYF.